The 17 T cell receptor beta chains reported below all come from one sample, sequenced in a study of blood T cell repertoires in COVID-19. Clones were sequenced by immunoSEQ multiplex PCR, and TCRdb holds only the in-frame ones, with some missing. This table has nearly 90,000 clones, less than 80% appearing once. The specimen was peripheral blood. Every receptor here comes from a woman aged 80 or over with acute or convalescent COVID-19.

CDR3 residues: CASSLAVGGSRTDTQYF. The CDR3 nucleotides are TGCGCCAGCAGCTTGGCCGTGGGCGGGAGCCGCACAGATACGCAGTATTTT. The chain links TRBV5-1 to TRBJ2-3; 7 nucleotides align to TRBD2. V dropped 0 bases and J dropped 1; count of bases not matched to a gene: 8. Per the germline V gene, CDR1 is SGHRS and CDR2 is YFSETQ. The CDR3 consists of 17 residues.

The V call is TRBV2, the J call TRBJ2-1; tentative D call: TRBD2 (6 bases). Germline V lookup: CDR1 SNHLY, CDR2 FYNNEI. The CDR3 loop spans 13 amino acids. The germline V and J ends were trimmed by 11 bases and 5 bases, with 16 bases remaining between them. The CDR3 DNA follows: TGTGCCGGGGGGAGCGTTGGAAACAATGAGCAGTTCTTC. As protein: CAGGSVGNNEQFF.

The J gene is TRBJ1-4, the V gene TRBV30; D call uncertain. V lost 0 bases and J lost 8, with 13 bases in between. The CDR3 is 14 amino acids. Germline V lookup: CDR1 GTSNPN, CDR2 SVGIG (reference sequence). CDR3 region: CAWSVSGYSEKLFF. CDR3 nucleotide sequence: TGTGCCTGGAGTGTCTCCGGATATAGCGAAAAACTGTTTTTT.

The chain is built from TRBV5-1 and TRBJ2-1; TRBD2 agrees at 9 bases. V trimming: 3 bases; J trimming: 5 bases; junction bases outside the gene matches: 6. Germline V gene lookup returns CDR1 SGHRS and CDR2 YFSETQ. This CDR3 spans 15 amino acids. CDR3 protein: CASSSSGGTHNEQFF. CDR3 DNA: TGCGCCAGCAGCTCAAGCGGGGGGACTCACAATGAGCAGTTCTTC.

This clone has a handful of counts. J is TRBJ2-3 and V is TRBV27; D not resolved. The V end was cut by 2 bases, the J end by 5 bases, with 11 bases between. Germline values: CDR1 MNHEY, CDR2 SMNVEV (reference sequence). This CDR3 is 14 amino acids long. CDR3 amino acids: CASSLTRVGDTQYF. In DNA, the CDR3 is TGTGCCAGCAGTTTAACACGGGTTGGAGATACGCAGTATTTT.

This chain's CDR3 is CASSSPLGGGDTEAFF. CDR3 sequence (DNA): TGTGCCAGCAGCTCCCCCCTGGGGGGAGGGGACACTGAAGCTTTCTTT. The chain joins TRBV7-2 to TRBJ1-1, with a weak D call TRBD1 (5 bases). In germline, CDR1 is SGHTA, CDR2 FQGNSA. The CDR3 loop spans 16 amino acids. V lost 4 bases and J lost 3, with 18 bases in between.

This chain uses TRBV30 with TRBJ1-2, with 8 bases lining up with TRBD1. CDR3 length: 13 amino acids. V was clipped by 1 base and J by 7 bases; unmatched bases: 5. In germline, CDR1 is GTSNPN, CDR2 SVGIG (reference sequence). CDR3 in amino acids: CAWSGQGMGGYTF. The CDR3 DNA reads TGTGCCTGGAGTGGACAGGGGATGGGTGGCTACACCTTC.

This clone has a handful of counts. The CDR3 DNA is TGTGCCAGCAGCCACTTTAGAGCGGGGTGGTACAATGAGCAGTTCTTC. It translates to CASSHFRAGWYNEQFF. The chain combines TRBV27 with TRBJ2-1; TRBD2 aligns across 7 bases. The CDR3 covers 16 residues. The ends lost 6 bases at V and 4 bases at J; junction bases unmatched: 12. The germline gives CDR1 MNHEY, CDR2 SMNVEV (reference sequence).

The CDR3 is CASSQFEGEGGYTF. In nucleotides, the CDR3 is TGTGCCAGCAGCCAATTCGAGGGAGAAGGGGGCTACACCTTC. The V and J genes are TRBV4-2 and TRBJ1-2; D not certain. This CDR3 region has 14 residues. Germline V gene lookup returns CDR1 LGHNA and CDR2 YNFKEQ. V was pared by 2 bases and J by 8 bases, with 15 bases between.

The CDR3: CASSLAGWDTEAFF. As DNA, the CDR3 is TGCGCCAGCAGCTTGGCAGGGTGGGACACTGAAGCTTTCTTT. V usage is TRBV5-1 and J usage is TRBJ1-1; TRBD1 is a possible D gene (5 bases). CDR1 SGHRS and CDR2 YFSETQ come from the germline V gene. V shed 0 bases and J shed 3 bases, with 9 bases lying between them. The CDR3 is 14 amino acids.

The CDR3 is CASSLGGAPLHF. CDR3 bases: TGTGCCAGCAGCCTAGGAGGTGCACCCCTCCACTTT. The chain joins TRBV14 to TRBJ1-6; D call uncertain. Per germline, CDR1 SGHDN and CDR2 FVKESK. The germline V and J ends were trimmed by 4 bases and 11 bases, with 9 bases remaining between them. There are 12 residues in the CDR3.

This clone was detected once. The J gene is TRBJ2-5, the V gene TRBV7-2, with D maybe TRBD1 (6 bases). CDR3 length: 15 amino acids. Germline CDR1 SGHTA, CDR2 FQGNSA. The ends were cut back, 3 bases at V and 1 base at J, with 12 bases in the middle. DNA for the CDR3: TGTGCCAGCAGCTTTTACAGGGCGCTCCAAGAGACCCAGTACTTC. It is translated as CASSFYRALQETQYF.

The gene calls are TRBV18 and TRBJ2-7; D remains unclear. The germline V and J ends were trimmed by 0 bases and 2 bases, with 8 bases remaining between them. The CDR3 sequence is 14 residues long. CDR1 is KGHSH and CDR2 is LQKENI in the germline V gene. CDR3 in amino acids: CASSPPLGAYEQYF. The CDR3 region has the DNA TGTGCCAGCTCACCACCCCTTGGAGCCTACGAGCAGTACTTC.

The V gene is TRBV7-3, the J gene TRBJ2-1; 8 positions agree with TRBD2. The CDR3 runs 15 residues. Germline V gene lookup returns CDR1 SGHTA and CDR2 FQGTGA. With V trimmed by 1 base and J by 8 bases, 7 bases remained unmatched. The CDR3 DNA follows: TGTGCCAGCAGCTTAAGTCGTGTCGGGGGGGATGAGCAGTTCTTC. Translating gives CASSLSRVGGDEQFF.

This clone was detected once. The gene calls are TRBV7-3 and TRBJ2-1; 12 bases match TRBD2. The V segment lost 5 bases and the J segment 8 bases; nucleotides outside the gene matches: 4. The CDR3 contains 14 residues. The germline V gene encodes CDR1 SGHTA and CDR2 FQGTGA. DNA of the CDR3: TGTGCCAGCAGCCTGACTAGCGGGGGCTATGAGCAGTTCTTC. Translated, it gives CASSLTSGGYEQFF.

This clone was counted a few times. V is TRBV27 and J is TRBJ2-3; D remains ambiguous. CDR3 length equals 11 residues. In germline, CDR1 is MNHEY, CDR2 SMNVEV (reference sequence). V was trimmed by 5 bases and J by 6 bases, leaving 6 bases between them. CDR3 in amino acids: CASSHADTQYF. Written as DNA, the CDR3 is TGTGCCAGCAGTCACGCGGATACGCAGTATTTT.

The chain is built from TRBV7-8 and TRBJ1-2; 9 bases fit TRBD1. The germline CDR1 and CDR2 sequences are SGHVS and FQNEAQ. The CDR3 extends over 14 amino acids. The V gene end was trimmed by 6 bases and the J gene end by 8 bases; junction bases not matched to a gene: 10. CDR3 residues: CASRPPGTGKGYTF. CDR3 DNA sequence: TGTGCCAGCAGGCCGCCCGGGACAGGGAAGGGCTACACCTTC.